This TCR beta chain is drawn from a study of T cells in Graves' hyperthyroidism and ophthalmopathy. About the study: Before treatment of any kind, peripheral blood was taken at initial diagnosis.

Uncontrolled infection, other autoimmune disease, pregnancy or lactation led to exclusion. TCR beta CDR3 regions were amplified from RNA transcripts. First-round RT-PCR with HTBI primers amplified the TCR CDR3 region. One entry per CDR3 protein, called by TCRdb with MiXCR from the multiplex PCR reads. The profile shows 270,000 or so distinct CDR3 sequences, about 25% of them singletons. This clonotype was observed at least ten times. Its antigen is unknown. Study results and caveats: Most thyroid clonotypes that were expanded above 0.001 also turned up in blood. Stable hyperthyroidism was separated from ophthalmopathy by a model based on 13 V-J features.

Sequenced sample: blood. This TCR was recovered from a man aged 35-49 years with Graves' hyperthyroidism that later progressed to Graves' ophthalmopathy.

The CDR3 region has the DNA TGCAGTGCTCACGCCGGACAGGAAGCTTTCTTT. Its translation is CSAHAGQEAFF. The chain employs TRBV20-1 and TRBJ1-1; perhaps TRBD1 as D (6 bases). The CDR3 has 11 residues. Between the trimmed V and J ends, which lost 5 bases and 8 bases, there was a span of 12 bases. CDR1 and CDR2 (germline): DFQATT, SNEGSKA (reference sequence).